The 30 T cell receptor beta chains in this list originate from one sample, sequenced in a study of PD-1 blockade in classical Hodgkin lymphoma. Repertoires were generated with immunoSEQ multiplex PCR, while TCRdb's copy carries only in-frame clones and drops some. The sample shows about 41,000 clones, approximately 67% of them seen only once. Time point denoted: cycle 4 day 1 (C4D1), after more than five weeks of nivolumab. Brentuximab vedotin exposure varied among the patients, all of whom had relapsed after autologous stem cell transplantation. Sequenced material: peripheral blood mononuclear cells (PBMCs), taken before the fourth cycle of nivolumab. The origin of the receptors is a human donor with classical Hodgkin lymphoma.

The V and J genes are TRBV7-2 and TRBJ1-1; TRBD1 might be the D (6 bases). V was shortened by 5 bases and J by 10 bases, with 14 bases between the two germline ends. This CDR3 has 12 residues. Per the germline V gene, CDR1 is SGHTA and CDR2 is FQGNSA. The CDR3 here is CASSPWGLGAFF. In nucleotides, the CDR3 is TGTGCCAGCAGCCCATGGGGGCTGGGAGCTTTCTTT. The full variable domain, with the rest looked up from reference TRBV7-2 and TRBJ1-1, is GAGVSQSPSNKVTEKGKDVELRCDPISGHTALYWYRQSLGQGLEFLIYFQGNSAPDKSGLPSDRFSAERTGGSVSTLTIQRTQQEDSAVYLCASSPWGLGAFFGQGTRLTVV.

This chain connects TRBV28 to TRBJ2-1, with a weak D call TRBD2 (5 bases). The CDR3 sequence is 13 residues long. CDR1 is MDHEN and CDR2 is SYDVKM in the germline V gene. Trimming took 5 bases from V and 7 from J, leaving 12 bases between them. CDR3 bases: TGTGCCAGCAGTAAAAGAGGGCTAAATGAGCAGTTCTTC. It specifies CASSKRGLNEQFF.

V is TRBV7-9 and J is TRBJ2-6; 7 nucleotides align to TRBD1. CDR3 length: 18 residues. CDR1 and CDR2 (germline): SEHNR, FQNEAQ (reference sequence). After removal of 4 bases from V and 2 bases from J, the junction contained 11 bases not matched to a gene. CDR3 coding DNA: TGTGCCAGCAGCTCAACCGGACAGGTGACTCCTGGGGCCAACGTCCTGACTTTC. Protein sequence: CASSSTGQVTPGANVLTF.

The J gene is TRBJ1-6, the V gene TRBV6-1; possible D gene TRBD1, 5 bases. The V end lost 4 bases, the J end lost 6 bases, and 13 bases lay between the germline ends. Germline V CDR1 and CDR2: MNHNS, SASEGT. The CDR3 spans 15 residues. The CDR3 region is CASSVWKGPNSPLHF. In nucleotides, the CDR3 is TGTGCCAGCAGTGTATGGAAGGGGCCTAATTCACCCCTCCACTTT.

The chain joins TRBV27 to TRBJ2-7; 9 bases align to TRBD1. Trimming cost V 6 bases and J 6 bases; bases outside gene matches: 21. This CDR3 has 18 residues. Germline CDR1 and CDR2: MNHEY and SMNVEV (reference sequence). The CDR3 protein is CASSSQFGTGRALGEQYF. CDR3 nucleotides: TGTGCCAGCAGCTCCCAATTTGGGACAGGGAGGGCCTTAGGCGAGCAGTACTTC.

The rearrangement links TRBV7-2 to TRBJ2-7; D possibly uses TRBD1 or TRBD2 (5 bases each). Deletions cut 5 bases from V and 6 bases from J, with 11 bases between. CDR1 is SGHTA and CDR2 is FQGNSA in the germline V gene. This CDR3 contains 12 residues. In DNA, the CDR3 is TGTGCCAGCAGCCTGTATGGGGGCGAGCAGTACTTC. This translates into CASSLYGGEQYF.

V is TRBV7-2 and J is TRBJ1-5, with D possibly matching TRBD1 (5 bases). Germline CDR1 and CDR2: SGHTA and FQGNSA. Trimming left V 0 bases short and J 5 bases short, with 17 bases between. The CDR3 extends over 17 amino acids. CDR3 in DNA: TGTGCCAGCAGCTTAGCCAGGGTTGGGCAGGAGGATCAGCCCCAGCATTTT. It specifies CASSLARVGQEDQPQHF.

The CDR3, as DNA: TGTGCCAGCAGTTTTCCCGTAGACAATGAGCAGTTCTTC. It encodes CASSFPVDNEQFF. This sequence joins TRBV6-6 and TRBJ2-1; no clear D gene. V was pared by 4 bases and J by 5 bases, with 9 bases between. Germline V gene sequence: CDR1 MNHNY, CDR2 SVGAGI (reference sequence). The CDR3 totals 13 residues.

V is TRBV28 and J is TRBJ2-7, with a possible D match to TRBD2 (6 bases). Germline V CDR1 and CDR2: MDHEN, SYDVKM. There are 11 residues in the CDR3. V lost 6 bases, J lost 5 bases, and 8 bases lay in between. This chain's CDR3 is CASRGGNEQYF. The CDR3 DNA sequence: TGTGCCAGCAGGGGCGGGAACGAGCAGTACTTC.

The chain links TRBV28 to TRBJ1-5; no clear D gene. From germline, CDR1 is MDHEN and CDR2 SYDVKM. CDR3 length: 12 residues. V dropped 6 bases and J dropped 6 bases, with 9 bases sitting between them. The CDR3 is CASSLGRQPQHF. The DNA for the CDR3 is TGTGCCAGCAGCCTCGGTCGTCAGCCCCAGCATTTT.

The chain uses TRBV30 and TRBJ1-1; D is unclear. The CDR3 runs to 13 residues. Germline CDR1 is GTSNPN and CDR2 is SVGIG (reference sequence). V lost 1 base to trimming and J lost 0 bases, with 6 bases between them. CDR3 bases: TGTGCCTGGAGTGACGAAATGAACACTGAAGCTTTCTTT. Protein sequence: CAWSDEMNTEAFF.

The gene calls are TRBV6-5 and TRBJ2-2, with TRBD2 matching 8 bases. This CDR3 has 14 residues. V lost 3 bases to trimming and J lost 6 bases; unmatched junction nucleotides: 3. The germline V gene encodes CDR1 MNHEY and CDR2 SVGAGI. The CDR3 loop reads CASSYSGGAGELFF. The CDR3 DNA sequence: TGTGCCAGCAGTTATTCCGGGGGGGCCGGGGAGCTGTTTTTT.

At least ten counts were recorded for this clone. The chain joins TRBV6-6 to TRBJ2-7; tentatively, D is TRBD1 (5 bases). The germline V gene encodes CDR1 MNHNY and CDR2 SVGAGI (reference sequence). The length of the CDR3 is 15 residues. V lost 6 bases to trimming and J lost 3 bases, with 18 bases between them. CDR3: CASSQNPTVFYEQYF. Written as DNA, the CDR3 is TGTGCCAGCAGCCAAAACCCGACAGTTTTCTACGAGCAGTACTTC.

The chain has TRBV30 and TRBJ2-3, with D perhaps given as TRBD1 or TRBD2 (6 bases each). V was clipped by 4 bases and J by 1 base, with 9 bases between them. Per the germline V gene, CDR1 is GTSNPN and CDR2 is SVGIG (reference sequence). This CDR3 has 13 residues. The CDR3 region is CAWKRGGTDTQYF. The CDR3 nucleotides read TGTGCCTGGAAGAGGGGGGGCACAGATACGCAGTATTTT.

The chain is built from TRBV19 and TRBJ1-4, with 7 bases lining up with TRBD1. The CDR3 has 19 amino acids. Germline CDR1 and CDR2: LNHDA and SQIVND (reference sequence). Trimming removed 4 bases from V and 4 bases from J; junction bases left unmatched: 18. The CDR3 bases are TGTGCCAGTAGTAAACTACGGGACAGAAGAACGCCCTATAATGAAAAACTGTTTTTT. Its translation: CASSKLRDRRTPYNEKLFF. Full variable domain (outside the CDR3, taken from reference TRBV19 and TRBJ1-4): DGGITQSPKYLFRKEGQNVTLSCEQNLNHDAMYWYRQDPGQGLRLIYYSQIVNDFQKGDIAEGYSVSREKKESFPLTVTSAQKNPTAFYLCASSKLRDRRTPYNEKLFFGSGTQLSVL.

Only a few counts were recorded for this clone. The CDR3 spells CASSPPNNEQFF. In DNA form, the CDR3 reads TGTGCCAGCTCACCACCCAACAATGAGCAGTTCTTC. The gene calls are TRBV18 and TRBJ2-1; D gene unclear. The V end was cut by 0 bases, the J end by 5 bases, with 2 bases between. Looked up from germline, CDR1 is KGHSH and CDR2 is LQKENI. CDR3 size: 12 residues.

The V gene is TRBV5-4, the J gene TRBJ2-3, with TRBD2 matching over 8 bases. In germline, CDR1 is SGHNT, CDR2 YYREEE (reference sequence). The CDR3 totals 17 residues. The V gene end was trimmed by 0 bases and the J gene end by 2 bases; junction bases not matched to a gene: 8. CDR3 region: CASSLAVGGGFTDTQYF. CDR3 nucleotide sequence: TGTGCCAGCAGCTTGGCAGTCGGCGGGGGGTTCACAGATACGCAGTATTTT.

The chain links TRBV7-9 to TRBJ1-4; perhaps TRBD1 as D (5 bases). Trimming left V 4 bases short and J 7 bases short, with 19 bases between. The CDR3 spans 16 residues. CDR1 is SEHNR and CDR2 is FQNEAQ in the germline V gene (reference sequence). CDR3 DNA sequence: TGTGCCAGCAGCTCCCCTATGGGGGGGTTGGGTGAAAAACTGTTTTTT. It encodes CASSSPMGGLGEKLFF.

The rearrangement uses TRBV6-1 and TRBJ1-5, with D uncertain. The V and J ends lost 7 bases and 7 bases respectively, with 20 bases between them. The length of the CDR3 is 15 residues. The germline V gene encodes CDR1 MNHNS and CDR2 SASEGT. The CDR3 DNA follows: TGTGCCAGCATCCTGAAACTCAGGTACTGGCAGCCCCAGCATTTT. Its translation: CASILKLRYWQPQHF.

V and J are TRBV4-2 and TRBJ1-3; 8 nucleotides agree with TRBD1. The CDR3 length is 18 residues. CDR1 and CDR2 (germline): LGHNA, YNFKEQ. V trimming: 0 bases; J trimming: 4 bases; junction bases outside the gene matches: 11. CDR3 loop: CASSQDYGQGSFGNTIYF. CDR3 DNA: TGTGCCAGCAGCCAAGATTATGGACAGGGCTCTTTCGGAAACACCATATATTTT.

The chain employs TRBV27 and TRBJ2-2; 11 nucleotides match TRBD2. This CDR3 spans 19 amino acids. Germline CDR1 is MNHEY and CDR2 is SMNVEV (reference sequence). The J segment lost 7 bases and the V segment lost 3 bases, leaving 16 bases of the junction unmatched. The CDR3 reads CASSLLSASGGPWNGELFF. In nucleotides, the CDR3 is TGTGCCAGCAGTTTGCTATCGGCTAGCGGGGGGCCTTGGAACGGGGAGCTGTTTTTT.

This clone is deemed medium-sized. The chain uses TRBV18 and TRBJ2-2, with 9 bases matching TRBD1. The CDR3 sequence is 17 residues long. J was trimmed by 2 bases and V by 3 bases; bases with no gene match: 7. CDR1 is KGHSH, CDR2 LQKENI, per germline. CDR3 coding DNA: TGTGCCAGCTCACCCGCCGGGACAGGGATTAACACCGGGGAGCTGTTTTTT. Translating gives CASSPAGTGINTGELFF.

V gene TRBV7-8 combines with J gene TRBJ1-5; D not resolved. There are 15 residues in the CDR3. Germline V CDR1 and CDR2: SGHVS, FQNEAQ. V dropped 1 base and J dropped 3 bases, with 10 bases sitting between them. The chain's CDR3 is CASSLGTTVNQPQHF. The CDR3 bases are TGTGCCAGCAGCTTAGGGACGACGGTCAATCAGCCCCAGCATTTT.

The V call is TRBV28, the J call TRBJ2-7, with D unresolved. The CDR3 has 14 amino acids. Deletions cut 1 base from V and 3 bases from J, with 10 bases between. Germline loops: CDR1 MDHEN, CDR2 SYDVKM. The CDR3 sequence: CASSLSGVIYEQYF. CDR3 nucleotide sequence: TGTGCCAGCAGTTTATCGGGTGTTATCTACGAGCAGTACTTC.

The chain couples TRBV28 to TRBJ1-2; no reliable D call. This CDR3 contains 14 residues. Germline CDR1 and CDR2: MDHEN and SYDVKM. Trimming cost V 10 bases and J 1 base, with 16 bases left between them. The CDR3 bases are TGTGCCATCTCAGGAGGCGCGGTTAACTATGGCTACACCTTC. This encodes CAISGGAVNYGYTF.

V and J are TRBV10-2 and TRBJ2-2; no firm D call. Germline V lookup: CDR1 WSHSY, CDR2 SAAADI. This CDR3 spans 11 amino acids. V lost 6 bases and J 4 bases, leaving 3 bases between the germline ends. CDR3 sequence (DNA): TGCGCCAGCAGGGGCACCGGGGAGCTGTTTTTT. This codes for CASRGTGELFF.

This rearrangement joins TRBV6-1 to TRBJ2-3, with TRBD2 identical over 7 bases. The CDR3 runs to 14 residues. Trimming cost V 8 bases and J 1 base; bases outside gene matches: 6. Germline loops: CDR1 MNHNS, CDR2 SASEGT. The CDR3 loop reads CASREGLGTDTQYF. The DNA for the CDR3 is TGTGCCAGCCGCGAAGGACTAGGCACAGATACGCAGTATTTT.

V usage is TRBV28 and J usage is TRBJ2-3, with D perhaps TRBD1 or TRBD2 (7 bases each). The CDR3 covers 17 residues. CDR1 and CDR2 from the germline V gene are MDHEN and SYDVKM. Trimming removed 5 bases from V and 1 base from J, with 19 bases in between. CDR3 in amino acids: CASSPPGGGWGTDTQYF. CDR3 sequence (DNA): TGTGCCAGCAGTCCCCCAGGGGGGGGCTGGGGCACAGATACGCAGTATTTT.

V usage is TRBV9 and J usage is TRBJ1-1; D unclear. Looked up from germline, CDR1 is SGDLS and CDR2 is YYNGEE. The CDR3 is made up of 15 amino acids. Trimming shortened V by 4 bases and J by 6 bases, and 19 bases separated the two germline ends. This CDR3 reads CASSPPPAHLSEAFF. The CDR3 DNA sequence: TGTGCCAGCAGCCCTCCCCCGGCCCACCTATCTGAAGCTTTCTTT.

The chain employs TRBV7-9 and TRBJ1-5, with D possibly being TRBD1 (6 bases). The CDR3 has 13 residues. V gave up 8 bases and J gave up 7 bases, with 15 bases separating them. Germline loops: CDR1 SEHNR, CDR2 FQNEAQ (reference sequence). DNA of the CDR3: TGTGCCAGCTTGCACAGGGCCCTCCAGCCCCAGCATTTT. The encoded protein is CASLHRALQPQHF.